This T cell receptor (beta chain) originates from a study of identifying expanded T cells in peripheral blood. Findings and caveats of the study: Roughly two-week clone count variance significantly increased as total template count grew.

Sequencing used immunoSEQ multiplex PCR; TCRdb keeps in-frame clones, though not all of them. The table includes roughly 61,000 clones, roughly 90% detected once. The germline CDR1 and CDR2 sequences are LGHNA and YSLEER. The CDR3 totals 13 residues. Unmatched junction bases numbered 5, after V lost 4 bases and J lost 9 bases. Notes on this clone: Antigen specificity is unknown.

The V call is TRBV4-3, the J call TRBJ2-1; TRBD1 matches 8 bases. This TCR was recovered from a person aged 18 to 75 in good health. Sequencing was carried out using blood. This CDR3 reads CASSPRTGREQFF. CDR3 sequence (DNA): TGCGCCAGCAGCCCCCGGACAGGGCGTGAGCAGTTCTTC.